The clone carrying this TCR beta chain was observed many times. Its specificity is not known. This sample stems from a study of T-cell reconstitution after alpha-beta-depleted transplantation in children. Overall study findings and caveats: One year after transplant, T-cell counts and diversity came mostly from newly produced T cells. Several patients had high TCRbeta diversity at day 60; it came from surviving recipient T cells and thymic progenitors. Several hundred expanded graft clones reportedly supplied alpha-beta T cells about two months after transplant.

Molecular barcoding with unique molecular identifiers was used for the TCRbeta library. In TCRdb, the PCR reads were re-called with MiXCR into one record per CDR3 protein. The data hold around 700,000 distinct CDR3 sequences, with about an eighth observed a single time. Germline CDR1 is ENHRY and CDR2 is SYGVKD. The CDR3 is made up of 15 amino acids. V dropped 3 bases and J dropped 5 bases, with 14 bases sitting between them. This chain connects TRBV10-3 to TRBJ2-1; no definite D call. Sequencing was performed on PBMCs, taken before TCRalphabeta/CD19-depleted stem cell transplant. This receptor was taken from a girl aged 2 to 10 with congenital amegakaryocytic thrombocytopenia, due to receive a stem cell transplant. Here the CDR3 reads CAISDNRLSDNEQFF. Here the CDR3 DNA reads TGTGCCATCAGTGACAACCGCTTGTCTGACAATGAGCAGTTCTTC.